This T cell receptor (beta chain) stems from a study of identical twins. TCRdb reprocessed the 5' RACE reads via MiXCR and lists one record per CDR3 protein. The sample holds around 1.7 million distinct CDR3 sequences, 32% seen once. This clonotype occurred many times. This TCR was recovered from a newborn girl in good health. Sequencing was carried out using cord blood.

CDR3 sequence reads: CASSRRGGSYNEQFF. CDR3 DNA sequence: TGTGCCAGCAGCCGAAGGGGGGGTTCCTACAATGAGCAGTTCTTC. The J gene is TRBJ2-1, the V gene TRBV2, with D perhaps matching TRBD2 (7 bases). The CDR3 sequence is 15 residues long. The V gene lost 6 bases and the J gene lost 1 base, with 13 bases spanning the gap. CDR1 and CDR2 from the germline V gene are SNHLY and FYNNEI.